This TCR beta chain comes out of a study of T cells after yellow fever vaccination. Germline V gives CDR1 SGHRS, CDR2 YFSETQ. The J segment lost 4 bases and the V segment lost 7 bases, leaving 6 bases of the junction unmatched. The length of the CDR3 is 13 residues. Conversion of TCR transcripts into cDNA relied on 5'RACE template switching, which added a universal primer site and UMIs. Using its own MiXCR run on the 5' RACE reads, TCRdb lists one record per CDR3 protein. The table lists about 210,000 distinct CDR3 sequences, under 3.5% of them singletons, with 3.2% in the top ten. The clonotype originates from a man in his late teens or twenties who received the YFV17D yellow fever vaccine. The chain employs TRBV5-1 and TRBJ1-1; 8 positions agree with TRBD1. The source was CD4+ T cells sorted from PBMCs, collected 10 days after the yellow fever booster vaccination. CDR3 sequence reads: CASHEQGGTEAFF. CDR3 nucleotides: TGCGCCAGCCACGAACAGGGGGGCACTGAAGCTTTCTTT.